This T cell receptor (beta chain) originates from a study of post-analysis software for immune sequencing data. Overall study: Patients with relapsing-remitting, secondary progressive and progressive-relapsing multiple sclerosis courses were all represented.

General study results and limits: Controls' normalized Chao1 diversity significantly exceeded that of multiple sclerosis patients.

Presence of unique molecular identifiers characterized the TCR beta cDNA libraries. One entry per CDR3 protein, called by TCRdb with MiXCR from the PCR reads. The sample consists of some 890,000 distinct CDR3 sequences, approximately 50% of them appearing once. As for this clonotype: Its antigen is not identified.

This receptor was obtained from a girl under 18 with multiple sclerosis. Sequencing was carried out using blood.

The CDR3 is CASSPGTGAREAFF. CDR3 bases: TGTGCCAGCAGTCCCGGGACAGGGGCACGTGAAGCTTTCTTT. This chain joins TRBV6-1 and TRBJ1-1, with 10 bases aligning to TRBD1. Germline V lookup: CDR1 MNHNS, CDR2 SASEGT. The ends lost 5 bases at V and 7 bases at J; junction bases unmatched: 7. This CDR3 region has 14 residues.